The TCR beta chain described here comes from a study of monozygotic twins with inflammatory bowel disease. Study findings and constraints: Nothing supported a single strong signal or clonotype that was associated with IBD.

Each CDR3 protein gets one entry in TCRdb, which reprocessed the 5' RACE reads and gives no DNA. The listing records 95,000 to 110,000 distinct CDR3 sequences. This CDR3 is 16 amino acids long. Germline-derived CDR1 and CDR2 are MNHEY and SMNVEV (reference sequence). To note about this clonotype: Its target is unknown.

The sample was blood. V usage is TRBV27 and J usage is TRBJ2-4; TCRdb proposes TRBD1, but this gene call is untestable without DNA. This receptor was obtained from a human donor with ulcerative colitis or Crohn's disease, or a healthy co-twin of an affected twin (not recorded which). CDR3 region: CASSARVRGAKNIQYF.